In its sample, the clone carrying this TCR beta chain was seen once. CDR1 MGHRA and CDR2 YSYEKL come from the germline V gene. V was pared by 2 bases and J by 3 bases, with 20 bases between. CDR3 size: 17 residues. Assay used: immunoSEQ multiplex PCR; TCRdb lists only in-frame clones, some missing. The sample includes more than 2 million clones, 85% to 95% of them seen just once. The sample belongs to a study of shared clonotypes between healthy human individuals. The receptor comes from a young man in good health. The sequencing input was naive CD4+ T cells sorted from blood. Subset described: CD45RA+ positively selected. The chain joins TRBV4-1 to TRBJ2-7, with D tentatively TRBD1 (6 bases). The CDR3 bases are TGCGCCAGCAGCCAACCCCGCGACAGGAAAAATTACTACGAGCAGTACTTC. Its translation is CASSQPRDRKNYYEQYF.